The clone carrying this TCR beta chain was seen only once. The sample is drawn from a study of blood T cell repertoires in COVID-19. CDR1 is MDHEN, CDR2 SYDVKM, per germline. The CDR3 runs 13 residues. V lost 2 bases to trimming and J lost 2 bases, with 6 bases between them. Some clones are missing from TCRdb's copy, which holds only in-frame ones; the method was immunoSEQ multiplex PCR. The sample includes some 400,000 clones, about 87% of them seen just once. The sample was peripheral blood. The TCR comes from a woman in her sixties with COVID-19, enrolled during active disease. The chain employs TRBV28 and TRBJ1-1; unclear D gene. The CDR3 nucleotides are TGTGCCAGCAGTTTAGGGCCCAACACTGAAGCTTTCTTT. This gives the protein CASSLGPNTEAFF.